This TCR beta chain was identified in a study of blood T cell repertoires in COVID-19 (dated by TCRdb to 2018 to 2021). With regard to the full study: Collaborator samples came from the United States, Italy and Spain and covered acute and convalescent phases of COVID-19. The prospective study material was composed of cDNA or gDNA derived from T cells, B-cell-depleted T cells, or PBMCs. Deeply sampled blood TCRbeta repertoires from subjects exposed to, actively infected with, or recovered from COVID-19 were included in the dataset. The repertoires were released in a freely available public database intended as a resource for research on the immune response to SARS-CoV-2. The samples were drawn from the first 160 participants of the ongoing ImmuneRACE study and from 1,254 subjects provided by 6 global collaborators. The sample metadata nearly always contained a de-identified subject ID, COVID-19 status, age in years and sex. HLA class I and class II types, where available, came from metadata supplied by the sample provider rather than from assay-based typing.

Collaborating institutions collected whole blood in K2EDTA tubes following their own protocols. Collaborator samples were shipped for TCRbeta analysis as frozen whole blood, isolated PBMCs, or DNA extracted from either sample type. The CDR3 starts with the cysteine, ends with the phenylalanine, and has 11 residues. Only CDR3 DNA remains: 33 bases, in frame from the first base. Trimming removed 7 bases from V and 11 bases from J, leaving 14 bases between the germline ends. The germline V gene yields MRHNA for CDR1 and SNTAGT for CDR2. Comment on this clone: Which antigen it targets is not known. No base quality values were provided; no much bigger clone lies one nucleotide off.

The full study reports these points: The amount of clinical and demographic metadata varied by source and participant and was provided uncurated.

TCRbeta CDR3 regions were amplified from genomic DNA using the immunoSEQ Assay, a bias-controlled multiplex PCR. As for the original processing: The number of nucleated cells in each sample was estimated by amplification of reference gene primers within the assay. To quantify the absolute abundance of each unique TCRbeta CDR3 rearrangement, sequence reads were collapsed and filtered. For each sample, productive Simpson clonality was calculated by taking the square root of Simpson's diversity index across productive rearrangements. The table was pulled from immuneACCESS by TCRdb, which kept in-frame rearrangements only. Such tables lose some clones; where checked, under half of the loss comes from unresolved V genes, and the rest has no known cause. D and trimming were read from the DNA, whereas the V and J calls and clone size are those reported in that table. The sample table records about 100,000 clones; approximately 81% of these occur just once. The biggest ten clones account for 9.5% to 15% of the sample.

The chain is made from TRBV6-4 and TRBJ1-1; the best D guess is TRBD1, with 6 bases matching. Sequencing input: peripheral blood. This receptor was taken from a human donor in a cohort sampled during active COVID-19. The sequenced DNA: TGTGCCAGCAAACAGGGCGACAGGGCTTTCTTT. Its coded protein is CASKQGDRAFF.